The T cell receptor beta chain described here comes from a study of regulatory T cells in long-lasting Graves disease. Stated time point: newly diagnosed GD, antithyroid drugs for less than 3 months. RNA extracted from PBMCs served as the sequencing template. Doctors identified Graves' disease using the American Thyroid Association guidelines. Assembly of TCR beta libraries relied on iRepertoire HTBI primers together with Arm-PCR of CDR3 regions. TCRdb reprocessed the multiplex PCR reads via MiXCR and lists one record per CDR3 protein. The data show under 300,000 distinct CDR3 sequences, with 20% to 25% seen just once and roughly 13% held by the top ten. This clonotype was counted ten times or more. The antigen remains unidentified. Findings and limits, study-wide: For persistent Graves' patients, TCR diversity was lower than for newly diagnosed ones. Whereas 900 to 1,000 public clonotypes were shared by new patients, persistent patients shared more, at 2,741.

The V gene lost 4 bases and the J gene lost 0 bases, with 3 bases spanning the gap. The CDR3 runs 12 residues. The germline gives CDR1 MDHEN, CDR2 SYDVKM. The TCR was taken from a female donor with Graves disease. The chain uses TRBV28 and TRBJ1-1; no clear D gene. Sample: peripheral blood mononuclear cells (PBMCs), taken at new diagnosis, from a patient treated with antithyroid drugs. CDR3 sequence: CASSSVNTEAFF. DNA of the CDR3: TGTGCCAGCAGTTCGGTGAACACTGAAGCTTTCTTT. Variable domain in full (rest from reference TRBV28 and TRBJ1-1): DVKVTQSSRYLVKRTGEKVFLECVQDMDHENMFWYRQDPGLGLRLIYFSYDVKMKEKGDIPEGYSVSREKKERFSLILESASTNQTSMYLCASSSVNTEAFFGQGTRLTVV.